This T cell receptor (beta chain) was identified during a study of blood T cell repertoires in COVID-19. Original handling: It was from reference gene primer amplification that nucleated cell counts were estimated. Data came from immunoSEQ multiplex PCR; TCRdb stores just in-frame clones and leaves some out. V, J and clone size reflect that table, while D and trimming were determined from the DNA. The repertoire consists of 120,000 or so clones, with approximately 82% occurring once and the leading ten covering 5.9%. The length of the CDR3 is 15 residues. V was pared by 0 bases and J by 1 base, with 6 bases between. Germline CDR1 reads LGHNA; CDR2 reads YSLEER.

Sequencing used peripheral blood. V gene TRBV4-3 combines with J gene TRBJ2-2; tentatively, D is TRBD1 (6 bases). The receptor was derived from a man older than 75 with active or convalescent COVID-19. CDR3: CASSQDRGNTGELFF. CDR3 DNA: TGCGCCAGCAGCCAAGACAGGGGGAACACCGGGGAGCTGTTTTTT.